This TCR beta chain was obtained from a study of T-cell memory formation after mild COVID-19. Study-wide points: There was a balanced CD4/CD8 profile in clones contracting day 15 to 85, and later expanders leaned CD4+.

The CDR3 spans 13 residues. Between the trimmed V and J ends, which lost 0 bases and 6 bases, there was a span of 8 bases. From germline, CDR1 is SGHTA and CDR2 FQGNSA. TCRdb itself ran the 5' RACE reads through MiXCR, one entry per CDR3 protein. The table includes about 430,000 distinct CDR3 sequences, around 17% detected once. In the case of this clonotype: Its specificity is not known.

The chain carries TRBV7-2 and TRBJ1-2; D is uncertain. Sequencing input: PBMCs or a T cell subset sorted from them (not recorded which). The TCR was taken from a man younger than 30 who had mild COVID-19 (a few samples of this study predate the infection). Cell type and time point are not known. CDR3 in DNA: TGTGCCAGCAGCTTAGCGTTCCCCGATGGCTACACCTTC. Translated: CASSLAFPDGYTF. Full variable domain (remainder filled in from reference TRBV7-2 and TRBJ1-2): GAGVSQSPSNKVTEKGKDVELRCDPISGHTALYWYRQSLGQGLEFLIYFQGNSAPDKSGLPSDRFSAERTGGSVSTLTIQRTQQEDSAVYLCASSLAFPDGYTFGSGTRLTVV.